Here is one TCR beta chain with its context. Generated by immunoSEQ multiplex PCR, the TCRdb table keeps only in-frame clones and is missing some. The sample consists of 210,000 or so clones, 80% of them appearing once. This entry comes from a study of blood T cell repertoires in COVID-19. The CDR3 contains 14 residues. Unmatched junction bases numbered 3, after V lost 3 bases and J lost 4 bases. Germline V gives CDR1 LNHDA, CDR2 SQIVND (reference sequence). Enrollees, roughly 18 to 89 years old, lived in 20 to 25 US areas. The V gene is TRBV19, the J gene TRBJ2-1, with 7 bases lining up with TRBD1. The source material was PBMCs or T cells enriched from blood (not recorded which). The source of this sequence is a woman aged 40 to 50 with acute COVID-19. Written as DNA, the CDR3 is TGTGCCAGTAGTATTTCGACAGGGTACAATGAGCAGTTCTTC. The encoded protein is CASSISTGYNEQFF.